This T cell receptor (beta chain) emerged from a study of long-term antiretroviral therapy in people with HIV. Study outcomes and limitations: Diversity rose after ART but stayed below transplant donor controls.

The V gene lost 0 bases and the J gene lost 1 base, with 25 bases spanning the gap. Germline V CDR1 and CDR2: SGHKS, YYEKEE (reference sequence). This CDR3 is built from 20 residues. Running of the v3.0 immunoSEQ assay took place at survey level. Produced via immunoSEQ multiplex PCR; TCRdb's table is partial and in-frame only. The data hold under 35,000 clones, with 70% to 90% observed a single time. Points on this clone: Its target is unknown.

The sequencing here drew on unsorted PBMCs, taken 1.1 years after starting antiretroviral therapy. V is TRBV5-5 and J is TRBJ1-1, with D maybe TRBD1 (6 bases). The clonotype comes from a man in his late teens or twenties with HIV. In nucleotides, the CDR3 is TGTGCCAGCAGCTTGGGAGAAACACAGGGAGATCTGGGAAAGAACACTGAAGCTTTCTTT. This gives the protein CASSLGETQGDLGKNTEAFF.